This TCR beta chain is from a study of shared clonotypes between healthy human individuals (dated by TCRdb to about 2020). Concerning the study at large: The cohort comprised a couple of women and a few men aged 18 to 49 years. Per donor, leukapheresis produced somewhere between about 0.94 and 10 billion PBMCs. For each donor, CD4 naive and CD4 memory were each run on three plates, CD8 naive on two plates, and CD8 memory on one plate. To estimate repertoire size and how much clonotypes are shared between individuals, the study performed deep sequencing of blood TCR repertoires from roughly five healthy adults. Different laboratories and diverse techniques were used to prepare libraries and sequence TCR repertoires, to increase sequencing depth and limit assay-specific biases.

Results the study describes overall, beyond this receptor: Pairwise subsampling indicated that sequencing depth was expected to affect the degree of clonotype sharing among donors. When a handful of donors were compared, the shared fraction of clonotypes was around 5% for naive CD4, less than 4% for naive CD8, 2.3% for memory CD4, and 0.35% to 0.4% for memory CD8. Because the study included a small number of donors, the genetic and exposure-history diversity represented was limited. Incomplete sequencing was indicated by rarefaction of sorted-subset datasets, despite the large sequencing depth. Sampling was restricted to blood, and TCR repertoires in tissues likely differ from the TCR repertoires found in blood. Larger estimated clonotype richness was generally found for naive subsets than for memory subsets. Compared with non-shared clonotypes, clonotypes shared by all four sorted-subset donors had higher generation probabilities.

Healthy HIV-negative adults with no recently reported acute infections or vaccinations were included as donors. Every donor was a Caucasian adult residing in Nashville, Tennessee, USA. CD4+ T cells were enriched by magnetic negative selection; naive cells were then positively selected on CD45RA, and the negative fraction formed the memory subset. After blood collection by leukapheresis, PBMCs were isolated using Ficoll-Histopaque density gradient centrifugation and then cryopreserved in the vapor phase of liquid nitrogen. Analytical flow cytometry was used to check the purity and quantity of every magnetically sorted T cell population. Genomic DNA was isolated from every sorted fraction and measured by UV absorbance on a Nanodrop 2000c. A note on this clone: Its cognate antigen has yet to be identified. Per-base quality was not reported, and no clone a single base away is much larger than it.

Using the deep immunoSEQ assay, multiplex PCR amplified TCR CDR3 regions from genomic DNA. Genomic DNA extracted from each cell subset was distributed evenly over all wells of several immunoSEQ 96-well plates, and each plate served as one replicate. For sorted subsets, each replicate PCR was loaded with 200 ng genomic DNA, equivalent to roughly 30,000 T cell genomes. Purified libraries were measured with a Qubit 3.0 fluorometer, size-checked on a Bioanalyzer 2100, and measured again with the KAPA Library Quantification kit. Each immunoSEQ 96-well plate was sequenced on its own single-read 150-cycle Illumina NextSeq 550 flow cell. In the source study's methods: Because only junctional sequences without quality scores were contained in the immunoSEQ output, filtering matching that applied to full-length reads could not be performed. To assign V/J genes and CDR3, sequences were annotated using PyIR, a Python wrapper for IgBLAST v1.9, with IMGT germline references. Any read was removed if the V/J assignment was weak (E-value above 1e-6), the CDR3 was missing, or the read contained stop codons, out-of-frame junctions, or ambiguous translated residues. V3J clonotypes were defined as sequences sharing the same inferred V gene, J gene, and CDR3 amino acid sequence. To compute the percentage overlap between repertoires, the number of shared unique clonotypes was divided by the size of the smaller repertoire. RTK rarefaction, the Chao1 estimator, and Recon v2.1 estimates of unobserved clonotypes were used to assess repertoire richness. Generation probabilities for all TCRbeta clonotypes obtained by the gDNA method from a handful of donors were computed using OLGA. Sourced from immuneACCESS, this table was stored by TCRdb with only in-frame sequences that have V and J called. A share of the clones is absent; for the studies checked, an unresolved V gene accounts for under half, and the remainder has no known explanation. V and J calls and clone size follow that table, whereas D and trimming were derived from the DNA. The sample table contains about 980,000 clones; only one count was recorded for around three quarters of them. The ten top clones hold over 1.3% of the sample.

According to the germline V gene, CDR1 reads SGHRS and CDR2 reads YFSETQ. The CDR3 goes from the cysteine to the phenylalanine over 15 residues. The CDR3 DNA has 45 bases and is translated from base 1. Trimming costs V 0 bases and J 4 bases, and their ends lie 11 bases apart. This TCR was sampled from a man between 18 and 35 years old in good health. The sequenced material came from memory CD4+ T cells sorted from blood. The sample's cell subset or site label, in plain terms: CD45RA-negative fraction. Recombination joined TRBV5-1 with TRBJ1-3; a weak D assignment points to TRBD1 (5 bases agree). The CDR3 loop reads CASSLDGGGGNTIYF. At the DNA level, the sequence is TGCGCCAGCAGCTTGGACGGGGGAGGCGGAAACACCATATATTTT. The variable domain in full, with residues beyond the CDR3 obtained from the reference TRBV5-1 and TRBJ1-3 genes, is KAGVTQTPRYLIKTRGQQVTLSCSPISGHRSVSWYQQTPGQGLQFLFEYFSETQRNKGNFPGRFSGRQFSNSRSEMNVSTLELGDSALYLCASSLDGGGGNTIYFGEGSWLTVV.